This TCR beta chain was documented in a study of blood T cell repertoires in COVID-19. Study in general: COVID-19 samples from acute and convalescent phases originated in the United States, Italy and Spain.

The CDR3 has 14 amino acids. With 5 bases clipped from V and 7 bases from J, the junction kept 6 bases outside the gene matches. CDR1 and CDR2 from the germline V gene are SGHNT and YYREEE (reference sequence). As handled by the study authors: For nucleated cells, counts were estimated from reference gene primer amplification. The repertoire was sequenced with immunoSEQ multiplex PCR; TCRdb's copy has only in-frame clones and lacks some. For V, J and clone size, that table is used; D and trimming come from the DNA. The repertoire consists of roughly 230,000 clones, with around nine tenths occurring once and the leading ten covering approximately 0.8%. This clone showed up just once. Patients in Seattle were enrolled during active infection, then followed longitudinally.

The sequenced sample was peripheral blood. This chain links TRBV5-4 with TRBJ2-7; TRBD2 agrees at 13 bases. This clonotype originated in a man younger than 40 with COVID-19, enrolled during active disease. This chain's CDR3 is CASRPGTSGAEQYF. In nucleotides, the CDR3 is TGTGCCAGCAGGCCCGGGACTAGCGGGGCAGAGCAGTACTTC.